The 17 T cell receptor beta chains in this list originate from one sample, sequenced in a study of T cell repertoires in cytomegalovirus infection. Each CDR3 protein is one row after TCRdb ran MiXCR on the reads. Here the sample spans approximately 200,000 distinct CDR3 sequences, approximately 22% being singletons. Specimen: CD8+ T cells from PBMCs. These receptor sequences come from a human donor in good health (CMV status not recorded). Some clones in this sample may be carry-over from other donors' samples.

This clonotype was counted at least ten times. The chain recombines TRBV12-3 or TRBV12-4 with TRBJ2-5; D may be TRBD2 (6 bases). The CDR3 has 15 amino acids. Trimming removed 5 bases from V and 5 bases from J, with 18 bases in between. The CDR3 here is CASSTGTSEGETQYF. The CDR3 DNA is TGTGCCAGCAGTACTGGGACTTCTGAGGGGGAGACCCAGTACTTC.

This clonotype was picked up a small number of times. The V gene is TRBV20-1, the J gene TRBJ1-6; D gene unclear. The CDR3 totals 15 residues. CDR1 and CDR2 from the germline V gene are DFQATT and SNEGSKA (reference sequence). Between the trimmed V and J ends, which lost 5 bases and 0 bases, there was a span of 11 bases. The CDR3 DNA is TGCAGTGCTCTCCCCCTAAGCTCCTATAATTCACCCCTCCACTTT. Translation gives CSALPLSSYNSPLHF.

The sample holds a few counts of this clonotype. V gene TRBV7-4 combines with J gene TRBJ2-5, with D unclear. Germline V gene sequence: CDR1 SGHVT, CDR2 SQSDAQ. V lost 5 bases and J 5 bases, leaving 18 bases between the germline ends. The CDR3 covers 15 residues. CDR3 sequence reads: CASSPRQGPRETQYF. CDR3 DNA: TGTGCCAGCAGCCCGCGACAAGGCCCACGGGAGACCCAGTACTTC.

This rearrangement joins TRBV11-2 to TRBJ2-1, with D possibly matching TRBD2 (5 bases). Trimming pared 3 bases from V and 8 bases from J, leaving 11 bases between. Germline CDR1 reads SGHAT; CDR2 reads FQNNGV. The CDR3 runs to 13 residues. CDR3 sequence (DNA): TGTGCCAGCAGCTTTAGGACGGGATATGAGCAGTTCTTC. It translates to CASSFRTGYEQFF.

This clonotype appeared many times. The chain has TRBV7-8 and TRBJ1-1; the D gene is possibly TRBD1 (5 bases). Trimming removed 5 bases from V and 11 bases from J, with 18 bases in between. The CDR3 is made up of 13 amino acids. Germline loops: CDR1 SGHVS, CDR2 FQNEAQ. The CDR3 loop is CASSLGTILRAFF. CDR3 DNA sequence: TGTGCCAGCAGCCTAGGGACGATCTTACGGGCTTTCTTT.

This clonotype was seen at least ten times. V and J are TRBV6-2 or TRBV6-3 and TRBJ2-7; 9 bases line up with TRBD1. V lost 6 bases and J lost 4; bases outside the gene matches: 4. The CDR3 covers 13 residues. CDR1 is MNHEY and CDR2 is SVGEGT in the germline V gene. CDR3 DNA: TGTGCCAGCAGCCGGGACAGGGCGTACGAGCAGTACTTC. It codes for CASSRDRAYEQYF.

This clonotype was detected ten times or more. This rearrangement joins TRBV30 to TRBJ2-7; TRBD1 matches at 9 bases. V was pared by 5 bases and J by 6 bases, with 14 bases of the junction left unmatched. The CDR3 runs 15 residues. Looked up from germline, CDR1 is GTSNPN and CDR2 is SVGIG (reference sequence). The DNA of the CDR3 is TGTGCCTGGGGGGCGGTACAGGGGGCGTTTGTCGAGCAGTACTTC. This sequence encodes CAWGAVQGAFVEQYF. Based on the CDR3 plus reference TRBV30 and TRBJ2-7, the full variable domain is SQTIHQWPATLVQPVGSPLSLECTVEGTSNPNLYWYRQAAGRGLQLLFYSVGIGQISSEVPQNLSASRPQDRQFILSSKKLLLSDSGFYLCAWGAVQGAFVEQYFGPGTRLTVT.

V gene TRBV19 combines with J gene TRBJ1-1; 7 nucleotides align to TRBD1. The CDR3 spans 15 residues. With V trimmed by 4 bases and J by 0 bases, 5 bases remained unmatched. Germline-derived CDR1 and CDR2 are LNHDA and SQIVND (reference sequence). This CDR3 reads CASSSDREMNTEAFF. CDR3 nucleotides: TGTGCCAGTAGTAGCGACAGGGAAATGAACACTGAAGCTTTCTTT.

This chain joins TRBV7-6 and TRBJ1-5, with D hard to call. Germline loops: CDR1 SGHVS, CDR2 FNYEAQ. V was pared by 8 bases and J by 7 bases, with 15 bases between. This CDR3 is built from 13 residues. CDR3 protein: CASATGGQQPQHF. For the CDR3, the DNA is TGTGCCAGCGCTACGGGCGGGCAACAGCCCCAGCATTTT.

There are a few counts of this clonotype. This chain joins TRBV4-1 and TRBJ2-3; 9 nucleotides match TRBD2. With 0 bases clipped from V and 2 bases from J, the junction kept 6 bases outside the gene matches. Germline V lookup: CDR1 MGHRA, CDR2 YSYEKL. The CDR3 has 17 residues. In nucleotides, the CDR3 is TGCGCCAGCAGCCAAGATAACCTAGCGGGGTACACAGATACGCAGTATTTT. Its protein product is CASSQDNLAGYTDTQYF.

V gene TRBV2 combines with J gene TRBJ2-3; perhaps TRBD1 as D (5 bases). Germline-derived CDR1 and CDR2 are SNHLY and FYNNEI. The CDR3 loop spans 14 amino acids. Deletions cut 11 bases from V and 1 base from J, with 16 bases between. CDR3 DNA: TGTGCCGGCTCAGCAGGGATGGGCACAGATACGCAGTATTTT. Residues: CAGSAGMGTDTQYF.

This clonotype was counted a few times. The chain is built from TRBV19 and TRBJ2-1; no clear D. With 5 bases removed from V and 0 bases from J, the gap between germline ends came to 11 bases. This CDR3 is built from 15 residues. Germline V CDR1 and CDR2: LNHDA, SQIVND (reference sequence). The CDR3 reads CASSFGWSSYNEQFF. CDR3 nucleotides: TGTGCCAGTAGTTTCGGATGGAGCTCCTACAATGAGCAGTTCTTC.

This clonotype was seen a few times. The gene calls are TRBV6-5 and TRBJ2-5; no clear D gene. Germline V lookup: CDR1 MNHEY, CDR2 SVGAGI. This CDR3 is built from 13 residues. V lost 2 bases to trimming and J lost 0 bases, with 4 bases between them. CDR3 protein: CASSYLNQETQYF. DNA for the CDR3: TGTGCCAGCAGTTACCTGAACCAAGAGACCCAGTACTTC.

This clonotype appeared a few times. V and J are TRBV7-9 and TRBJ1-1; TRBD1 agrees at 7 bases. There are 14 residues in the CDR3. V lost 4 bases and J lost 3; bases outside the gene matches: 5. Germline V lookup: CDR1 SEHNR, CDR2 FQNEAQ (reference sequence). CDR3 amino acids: CASSSGGADTEAFF. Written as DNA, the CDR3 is TGTGCCAGCAGCTCAGGGGGTGCTGACACTGAAGCTTTCTTT.

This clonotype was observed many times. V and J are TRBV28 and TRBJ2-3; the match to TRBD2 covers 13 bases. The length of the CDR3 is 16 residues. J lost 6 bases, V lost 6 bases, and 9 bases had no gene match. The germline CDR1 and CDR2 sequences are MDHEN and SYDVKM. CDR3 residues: CASSPTGLAGADTQYF. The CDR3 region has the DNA TGTGCCAGCAGCCCAACCGGACTAGCGGGGGCGGATACGCAGTATTTT.

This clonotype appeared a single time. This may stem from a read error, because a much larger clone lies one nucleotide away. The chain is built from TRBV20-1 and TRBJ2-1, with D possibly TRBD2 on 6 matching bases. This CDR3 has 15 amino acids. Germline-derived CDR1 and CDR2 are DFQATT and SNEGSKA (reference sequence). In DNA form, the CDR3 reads TGCAGTGCTAGAACTGTCGGGGGATCGGGCAATGAGCAGATCTTC. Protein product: CSARTVGGSGNEQIF.

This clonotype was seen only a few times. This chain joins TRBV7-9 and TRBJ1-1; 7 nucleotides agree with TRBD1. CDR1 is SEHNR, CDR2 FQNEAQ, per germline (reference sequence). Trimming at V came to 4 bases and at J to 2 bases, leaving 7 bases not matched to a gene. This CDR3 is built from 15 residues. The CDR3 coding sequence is TGTGCCAGCAGCTCGACCGGGACAGTTAACACTGAAGCTTTCTTT. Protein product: CASSSTGTVNTEAFF.